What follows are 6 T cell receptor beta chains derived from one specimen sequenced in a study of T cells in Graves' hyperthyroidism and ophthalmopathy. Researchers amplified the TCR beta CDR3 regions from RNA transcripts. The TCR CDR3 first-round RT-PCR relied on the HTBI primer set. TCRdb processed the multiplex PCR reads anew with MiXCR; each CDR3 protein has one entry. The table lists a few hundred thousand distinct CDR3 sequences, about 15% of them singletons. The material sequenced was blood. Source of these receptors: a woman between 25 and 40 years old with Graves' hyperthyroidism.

The CDR3 nucleotides are TGTGCCAGCAGTCGATTTAAAAGCGGGTCGCTCTACAATGAGCAGTTCTTC. Its protein is CASSRFKSGSLYNEQFF. This chain joins TRBV6-1 and TRBJ2-1; possibly TRBD2 for D (6 bases). The germline V gene has CDR1 MNHNS and CDR2 SASEGT. Trimming shortened V by 5 bases and J by 3 bases, and 20 bases separated the two germline ends. The CDR3 covers 17 residues.

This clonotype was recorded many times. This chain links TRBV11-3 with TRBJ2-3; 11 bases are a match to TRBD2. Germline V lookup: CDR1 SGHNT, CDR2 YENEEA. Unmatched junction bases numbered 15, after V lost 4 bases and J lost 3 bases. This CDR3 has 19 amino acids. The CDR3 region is CASSSSGTSGHQGTDTQYF. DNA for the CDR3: TGTGCCAGCAGCTCGTCGGGGACTAGCGGCCACCAAGGAACAGATACGCAGTATTTT.

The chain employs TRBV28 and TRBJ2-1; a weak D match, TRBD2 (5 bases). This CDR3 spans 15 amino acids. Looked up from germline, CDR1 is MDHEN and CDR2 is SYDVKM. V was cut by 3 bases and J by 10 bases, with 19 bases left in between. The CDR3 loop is CASSFSIGSNGEQFF. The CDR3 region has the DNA TGTGCCAGCAGTTTCTCCATTGGGAGTAATGGCGAGCAGTTCTTC. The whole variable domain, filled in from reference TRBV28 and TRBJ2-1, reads DVKVTQSSRYLVKRTGEKVFLECVQDMDHENMFWYRQDPGLGLRLIYFSYDVKMKEKGDIPEGYSVSREKKERFSLILESASTNQTSMYLCASSFSIGSNGEQFFGPGTRLTVL.

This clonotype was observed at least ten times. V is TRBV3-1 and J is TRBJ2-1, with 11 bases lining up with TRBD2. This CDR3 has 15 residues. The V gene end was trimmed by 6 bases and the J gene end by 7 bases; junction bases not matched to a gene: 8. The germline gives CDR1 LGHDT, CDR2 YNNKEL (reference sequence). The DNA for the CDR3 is TGTGCCAGCAGGACCGGGACTAGCGGTCAAAATGAGCAGTTCTTC. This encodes CASRTGTSGQNEQFF.

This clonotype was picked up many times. The CDR3 sequence is CASSPPGQANYGYTF. In DNA, the CDR3 is TGTGCCAGCAGTCCCCCGGGACAGGCTAACTATGGCTACACCTTC. J is TRBJ1-2 and V is TRBV28; TRBD1 agrees at 8 bases. The germline V gene encodes CDR1 MDHEN and CDR2 SYDVKM. CDR3 length: 15 amino acids. The J segment lost 0 bases and the V segment lost 5 bases, leaving 5 bases of the junction unmatched.

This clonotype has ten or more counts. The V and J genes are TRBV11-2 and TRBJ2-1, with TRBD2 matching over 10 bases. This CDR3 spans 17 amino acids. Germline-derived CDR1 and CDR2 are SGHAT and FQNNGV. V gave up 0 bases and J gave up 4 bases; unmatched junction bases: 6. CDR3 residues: CASSLEETSGYYNEQFF. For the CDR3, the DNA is TGTGCCAGCAGCTTAGAAGAGACTAGCGGGTATTACAATGAGCAGTTCTTC. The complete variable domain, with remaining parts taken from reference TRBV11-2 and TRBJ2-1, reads EAGVAQSPRYKIIEKRQSVAFWCNPISGHATLYWYQQILGQGPKLLIQFQNNGVVDDSQLPKDRFSAERLKGVDSTLKIQPAKLEDSAVYLCASSLEETSGYYNEQFFGPGTRLTVL.